The sequence of this T cell receptor beta chain was determined in a study of blood T cell repertoires in COVID-19. Overall study context: Samples came from the United States, Italy and Spain, spanning acute and convalescent COVID-19.

The study recruited people aged about 18 to 89 years across 24 US areas. Cohorts were based on clinical histories the participants reported. This clone came up once. Study processing details: Quantification of nucleated cells was approximated via reference gene primer amplification. The method was immunoSEQ multiplex PCR; TCRdb's version includes in-frame clones alone and lacks a portion of them. That table gives V, J and clone size, and the DNA gave D and trimming. Among a few hundred thousand clones, about 85% were seen once, and the ten largest hold under 8%. The origin of this receptor is a woman aged 45-65 years who had been exposed to COVID-19. Material for sequencing was PBMCs or T cells enriched from blood (not recorded which).

CDR3: CASRDAGGWNSPLHF. The CDR3 DNA reads as TGTGCCAGCAGGGACGCAGGGGGCTGGAATTCACCCCTCCACTTT. This chain connects TRBV28 to TRBJ1-6, with 8 positions matching TRBD1. The CDR3 is 15 residues long. In germline, CDR1 is MDHEN, CDR2 SYDVKM. The J segment lost 7 bases and the V segment lost 6 bases, leaving 8 bases of the junction unmatched.